A single sample is the source of the 12 T cell receptor beta chains below, sequenced in a study of shared clonotypes between healthy human individuals. The repertoire was sequenced with immunoSEQ multiplex PCR; TCRdb's copy has only in-frame clones and lacks some. The sample shows about 960,000 clones, around 80% of them seen only once. Sequencing input: memory CD4+ T cells sorted from blood. Subset specified: CD45RA-negative fraction. The receptors were sampled from a man younger than 35 in good health.

The genes are TRBV5-6 and TRBJ2-7; TRBD1 matches at 10 bases. Losses at the gene ends were 5 bases for V and 0 bases for J; bases not matched to a gene: 2. The germline gives CDR1 SGHDT, CDR2 YYEEEE. This CDR3 region has 14 residues. CDR3 bases: TGTGCCAGCAGTCGGACAGGGGGCTCCTACGAGCAGTACTTC. Translated, it gives CASSRTGGSYEQYF.

J is TRBJ2-3 and V is TRBV10-1; a possible D gene is TRBD2 (5 bases). The germline V gene has CDR1 WNHNN and CDR2 SYGVQD (reference sequence). CDR3 length: 13 residues. The V end was cut by 8 bases, the J end by 1 base, with 10 bases between. The CDR3 nucleotides read TGCGCCAGCGGCTGGGAGCGCACAGATACGCAGTATTTT. This sequence encodes CASGWERTDTQYF.

This CDR3 is CASTGRQGLYEQYF. CDR3 DNA sequence: TGTGCCAGCACTGGCAGACAGGGGCTTTACGAGCAGTACTTC. V gene TRBV6-6 combines with J gene TRBJ2-5; TRBD1 matches 8 bases. Gene TRBJ2-7 matches the end of the DNA better, so the J call may be wrong. The CDR3 totals 14 residues. Germline values: CDR1 MNHNY, CDR2 SVGAGI (reference sequence).

Of note for this clone: This same CDR3 is encoded by further DNA sequences in the sample. This chain connects TRBV7-9 to TRBJ2-1, with D possibly matching TRBD2 (6 bases). Germline V gene sequence: CDR1 SEHNR, CDR2 FQNEAQ (reference sequence). The CDR3 contains 13 residues. V lost 3 bases and J lost 6, with 9 bases in between. This CDR3 reads CASSLGGGNEQFF. The CDR3 DNA reads TGTGCCAGCAGCTTGGGGGGTGGCAATGAGCAGTTCTTC.

The rearrangement uses TRBV7-9 and TRBJ2-1; TRBD2 matches at 13 bases. This CDR3 has 16 amino acids. The germline V gene encodes CDR1 SEHNR and CDR2 FQNEAQ (reference sequence). The V and J ends lost 5 bases and 6 bases, in that order; junction bases with no gene match: 7. The CDR3 DNA reads TGTGCCAGCAGCCCCAGACTAGCGGGAGGAGGCAATGAGCAGTTCTTC. Its translation: CASSPRLAGGGNEQFF.

As to this clone: It may be a read error: a sequence one base away is much more abundant. The gene calls are TRBV6-6 and TRBJ2-7; D uncertain. Germline assignment: CDR1 MNHNY and CDR2 SVGAGI (reference sequence). V lost 5 bases, J lost 3 bases, and 2 bases lay in between. This CDR3 contains 10 residues. CDR3: CASSDYEQYF. DNA of the CDR3: TGTGCCAGCAGTGACTACGAGCAGTACTTC.

The J gene is TRBJ2-2, the V gene TRBV13; 11 bases fit TRBD2. The V segment lost 4 bases and the J segment 1 base; nucleotides outside the gene matches: 5. This CDR3 comprises 17 residues. Germline V gene sequence: CDR1 PRHDT, CDR2 FYEKMQ (reference sequence). CDR3 coding DNA: TGTGCCAGCAGCTCCGTGCTAGCGGGAGGGAACACCGGGGAGCTGTTTTTT. Protein: CASSSVLAGGNTGELFF.

The chain uses TRBV10-3 and TRBJ2-7; 9 bases are a match to TRBD2. CDR3 length equals 15 residues. The J segment lost 2 bases and the V segment lost 10 bases, leaving 12 bases of the junction unmatched. Germline CDR1 and CDR2: ENHRY and SYGVKD. In DNA form, the CDR3 reads TGTGCCAGCCTTAAAGCGGGAGGTTCGACCTACGAGCAGTACTTC. Its translation: CASLKAGGSTYEQYF.

The chain couples TRBV28 to TRBJ1-1; 8 nucleotides align to TRBD1. The J segment lost 4 bases and the V segment lost 6 bases, leaving 10 bases of the junction unmatched. Germline CDR1 MDHEN, CDR2 SYDVKM. The CDR3 spans 15 residues. The CDR3 region is CASRGQVSLSTEAFF. DNA of the CDR3: TGTGCCAGCAGGGGACAGGTTAGTCTGTCCACTGAAGCTTTCTTT.

This clone was observed a single time. The chain has TRBV11-3 and TRBJ2-2; 7 bases are a match to TRBD1. The CDR3 is made up of 15 amino acids. After removal of 4 bases from V and 4 bases from J, the junction contained 6 bases not matched to a gene. The germline V gene encodes CDR1 SGHNT and CDR2 YENEEA. Here the CDR3 reads CASSYRQGGTGELFF. The CDR3 bases are TGTGCCAGCAGCTACCGACAGGGCGGCACCGGGGAGCTGTTTTTT.

In the case of this clone: Other DNA sequences in the same sample also yield this CDR3. This chain connects TRBV4-3 to TRBJ1-4, with 7 bases that match TRBD1. This CDR3 has 15 residues. The germline V gene has CDR1 LGHNA and CDR2 YSLEER. Trimming at V came to 3 bases and at J to 7 bases, leaving 8 bases not matched to a gene. DNA for the CDR3: TGCGCCAGCAGCCAGGATACAGGGGATGGTGAAAAACTGTTTTTT. Translation gives CASSQDTGDGEKLFF.

This chain links TRBV15 with TRBJ2-7, with 8 positions matching TRBD1. Trimming took 1 base from V and 5 from J; bases not matched to a gene: 4. The germline V gene encodes CDR1 LNHNV and CDR2 YYDKDF (reference sequence). The CDR3 extends over 14 amino acids. The CDR3 protein is CATSRAGGYHEQYF. For the CDR3, the DNA is TGTGCCACCAGCAGAGCAGGGGGCTACCACGAGCAGTACTTC.